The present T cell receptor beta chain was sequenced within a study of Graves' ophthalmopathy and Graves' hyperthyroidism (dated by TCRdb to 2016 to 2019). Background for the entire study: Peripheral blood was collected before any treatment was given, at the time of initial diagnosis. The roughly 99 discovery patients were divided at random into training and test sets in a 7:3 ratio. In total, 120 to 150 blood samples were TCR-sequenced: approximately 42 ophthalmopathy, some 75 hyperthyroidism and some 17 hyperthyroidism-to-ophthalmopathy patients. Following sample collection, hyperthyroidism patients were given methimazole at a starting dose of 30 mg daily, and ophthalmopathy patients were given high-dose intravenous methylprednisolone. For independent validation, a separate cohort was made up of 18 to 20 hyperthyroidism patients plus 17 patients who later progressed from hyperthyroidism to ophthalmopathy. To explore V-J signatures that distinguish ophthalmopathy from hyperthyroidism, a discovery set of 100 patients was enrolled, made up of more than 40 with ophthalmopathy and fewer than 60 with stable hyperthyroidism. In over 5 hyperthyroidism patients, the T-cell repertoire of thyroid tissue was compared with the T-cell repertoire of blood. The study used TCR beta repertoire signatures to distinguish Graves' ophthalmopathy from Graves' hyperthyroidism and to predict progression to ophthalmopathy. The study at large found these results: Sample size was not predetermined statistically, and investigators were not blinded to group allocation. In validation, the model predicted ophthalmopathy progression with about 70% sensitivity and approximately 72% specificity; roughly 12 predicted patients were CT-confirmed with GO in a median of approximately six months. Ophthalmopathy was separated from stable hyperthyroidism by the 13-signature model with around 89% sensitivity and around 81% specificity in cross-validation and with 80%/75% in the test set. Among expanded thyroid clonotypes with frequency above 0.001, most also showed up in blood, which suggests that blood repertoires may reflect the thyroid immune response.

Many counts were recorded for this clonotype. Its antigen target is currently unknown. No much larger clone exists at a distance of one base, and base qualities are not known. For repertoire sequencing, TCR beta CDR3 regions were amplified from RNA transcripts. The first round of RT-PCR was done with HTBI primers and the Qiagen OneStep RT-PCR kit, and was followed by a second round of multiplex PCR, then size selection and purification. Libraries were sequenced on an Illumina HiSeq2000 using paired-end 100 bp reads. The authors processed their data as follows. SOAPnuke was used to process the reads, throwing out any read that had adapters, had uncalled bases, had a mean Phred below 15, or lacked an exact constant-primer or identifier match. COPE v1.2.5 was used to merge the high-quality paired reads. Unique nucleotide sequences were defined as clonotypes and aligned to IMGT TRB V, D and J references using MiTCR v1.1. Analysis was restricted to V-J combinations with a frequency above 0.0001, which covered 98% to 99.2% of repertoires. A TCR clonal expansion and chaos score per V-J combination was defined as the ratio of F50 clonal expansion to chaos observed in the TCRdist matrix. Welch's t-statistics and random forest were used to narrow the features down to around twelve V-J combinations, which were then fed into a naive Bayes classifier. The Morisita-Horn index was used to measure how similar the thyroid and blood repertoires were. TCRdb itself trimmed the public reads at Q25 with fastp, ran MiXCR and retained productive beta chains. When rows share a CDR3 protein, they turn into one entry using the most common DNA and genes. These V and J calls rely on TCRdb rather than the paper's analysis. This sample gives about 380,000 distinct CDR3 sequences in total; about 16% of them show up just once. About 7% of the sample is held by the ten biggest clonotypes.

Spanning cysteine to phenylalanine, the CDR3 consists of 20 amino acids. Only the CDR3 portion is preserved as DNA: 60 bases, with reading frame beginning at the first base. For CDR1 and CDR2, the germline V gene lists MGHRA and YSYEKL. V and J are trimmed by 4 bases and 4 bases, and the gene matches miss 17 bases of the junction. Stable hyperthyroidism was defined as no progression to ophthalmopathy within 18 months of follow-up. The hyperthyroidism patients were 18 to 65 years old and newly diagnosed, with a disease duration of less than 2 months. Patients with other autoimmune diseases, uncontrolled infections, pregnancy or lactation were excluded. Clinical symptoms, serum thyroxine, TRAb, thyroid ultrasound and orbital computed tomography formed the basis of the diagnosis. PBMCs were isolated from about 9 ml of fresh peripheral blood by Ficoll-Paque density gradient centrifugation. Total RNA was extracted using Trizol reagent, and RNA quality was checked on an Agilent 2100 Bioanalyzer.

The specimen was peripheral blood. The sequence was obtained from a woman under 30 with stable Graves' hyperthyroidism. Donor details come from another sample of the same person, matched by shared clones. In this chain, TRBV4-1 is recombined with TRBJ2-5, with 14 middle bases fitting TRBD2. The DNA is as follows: TGCGCCAGCAGCCCCCTATGGACTAGCGGGGGGCGTGGGACCCGAGAGACCCAGTACTTC. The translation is CASSPLWTSGGRGTRETQYF.